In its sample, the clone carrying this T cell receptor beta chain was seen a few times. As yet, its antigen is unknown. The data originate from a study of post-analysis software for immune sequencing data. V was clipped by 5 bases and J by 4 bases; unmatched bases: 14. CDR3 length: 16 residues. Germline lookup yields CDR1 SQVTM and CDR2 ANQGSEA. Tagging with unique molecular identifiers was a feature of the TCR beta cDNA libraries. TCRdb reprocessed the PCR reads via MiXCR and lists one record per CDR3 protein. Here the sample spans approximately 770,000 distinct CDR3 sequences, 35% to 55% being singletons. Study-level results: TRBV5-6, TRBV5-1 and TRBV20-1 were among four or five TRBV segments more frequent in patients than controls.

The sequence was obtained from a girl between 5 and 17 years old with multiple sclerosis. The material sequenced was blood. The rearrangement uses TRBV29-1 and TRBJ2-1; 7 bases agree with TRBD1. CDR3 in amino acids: CSVQGQTLPGYNEQFF. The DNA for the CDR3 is TGCAGCGTTCAGGGACAGACCCTCCCCGGGTACAATGAGCAGTTCTTC.